This is a list of T cell receptor beta chains from one sample in a study of Ad26.COV2.S vaccination and SARS-CoV-2 variants. Assay used: immunoSEQ multiplex PCR; TCRdb lists only in-frame clones, some missing. The sample records hundreds of thousands of clones, 89% being singletons. The sequencing used peripheral blood, collected in a trial of Ad26.COV2.S vaccine versus placebo. The origin of the receptors is a person aged 18-65 years who received the Ad26.COV2.S COVID-19 vaccine or a placebo. The CDR3 runs from the conserved cysteine through the conserved F or W. D genes are given only for firm matches. Only part of the rows carry a size: once, few, many, or a class if the clone is expanded.

abundance	d_gene	v_gene	j_gene	CDR3nt	CDR3aa
.	.	TRBV5-4	TRBJ2-3	TGTGCCAGCAGCTTGGTAGGAGATACGCAGTATTTT	CASSLVGDTQYF
.	TRBD2	TRBV10-3	TRBJ2-7	TGTGCCATCAGTGAGACGGGAGGCGGGAACGAGCAGTACTTC	CAISETGGGNEQYF
.	.	TRBV15	TRBJ2-1	TGTGCCACCAGCAGAGAAGCGACTACCAATGAGCAGTTCTTC	CATSREATTNEQFF
.	TRBD1	TRBV7-9	TRBJ2-2	TGTGCCAGCAGCTCGACAGGGGGTTGGTCCGGGGAGCTGTTTTTT	CASSSTGGWSGELFF
.	TRBD2	TRBV5-1	TRBJ2-3	TGCGCCAGCAGGAGAGCGGGGGCTAGCACAGATACGCAGTATTTT	CASRRAGASTDTQYF
.	.	TRBV19	TRBJ2-2	TGTGCCAGTAGTATAGATCAGGCAGGCTGGAACACCGGGGAGCTGTTTTTT	CASSIDQAGWNTGELFF
.	.	TRBV9	TRBJ2-3	TGTGCCAGCAGCGTTCTTAGTAGCACAGATACGCAGTATTTT	CASSVLSSTDTQYF
.	.	TRBV9	TRBJ2-3	TGTGCCAGCACCAAATGGGGATTAGCGGAAGATACGCAGTATTTT	CASTKWGLAEDTQYF
.	.	TRBV27	TRBJ1-1	TGTGCCACCATGGAGGGGGGCTCTGACACTGAAGCTTTCTTT	CATMEGGSDTEAFF
.	.	TRBV29-1	TRBJ2-1	TGCAGCCTTGCCCAGGGCTACAATGAGCAGTTCTTC	CSLAQGYNEQFF
.	.	TRBV5-1	TRBJ2-3	TGCGCCAGCAGTCGGGCCGACTTAGATACGCAGTATTTT	CASSRADLDTQYF
.	TRBD2	TRBV27	TRBJ2-7	TGTGCCAGCAGTCCAAGACTAGCGTTCGAGCAGTACTTC	CASSPRLAFEQYF
few	.	TRBV3-1/TRBV3-2	TRBJ1-2	TGTGCCAGCAGCCAAGAGGGCCGCTACACCTTC	CASSQEGRYTF
.	.	TRBV27	TRBJ1-1	TGTGCCAGCAGTTTACGGCAGGGATGGACTGAAGCTTTCTTT	CASSLRQGWTEAFF
.	.	TRBV11-2	TRBJ1-3	TGTGCCAGCAGCTCATTCAGGGGCTATGCTGGAAACACCATATATTTT	CASSSFRGYAGNTIYF
.	TRBD2	TRBV19	TRBJ2-1	TGTGCCAGTAGTATCGATGGGAGGGTACGGACTAGCGGGAGTACCAATGAGCAGTTCTTC	CASSIDGRVRTSGSTNEQFF
once	.	TRBV6-5	TRBJ1-5	TGTGCCAGCAGCCCGTTCACTTATAGCAATCAGCCCCAGCATTTT	CASSPFTYSNQPQHF
.	TRBD2	TRBV10-3	TRBJ2-1	TGTGCCATCAGTCCCATAGCGGGAGGGGACTACAATGAGCAGTTCTTC	CAISPIAGGDYNEQFF
.	.	TRBV7-9	TRBJ2-1	TGTGCCATCCCGGGCCCTTCCTACAATGAGCAGTTCTTC	CAIPGPSYNEQFF
.	TRBD2	TRBV28	TRBJ2-5	TGTGCCACCCCCGGGACTAGCGCATATTCGCAAGAGACCCAGTACTTC	CATPGTSAYSQETQYF
.	.	TRBV19	TRBJ2-1	TGTGCCAGTAGCCACCCCTGGGGGCAGCTCTACAATGAGCAGTTCTTC	CASSHPWGQLYNEQFF
.	.	TRBV27	TRBJ1-6	TGTGCCAGCAGTTCTCAGGGGTATAATTCACCCCTCCACTTT	CASSSQGYNSPLHF
.	.	TRBV19	TRBJ2-7	TGTGCCAGTAGTATTCGGGCAGGGTCAGGCTACGAGCAGTACTTC	CASSIRAGSGYEQYF
.	.	TRBV19	TRBJ2-2	TGTGCCAGTAGTATCAACACCGGGGAGCTGTTTTTT	CASSINTGELFF
once	.	TRBV13	TRBJ1-5	TGTGCCAGCAGCTTAGGGGCATATAGCAATCAGCCCCAGCATTTT	CASSLGAYSNQPQHF
.	TRBD1	TRBV10-3	TRBJ1-2	TGTGCCATCACCCTGACAGGGGCCTATGGCTACACCTTC	CAITLTGAYGYTF
.	.	TRBV3-1/TRBV3-2	TRBJ1-2	TGTGCCAGCAGCCAAGATCTAAGTTATGGCTACACCTTC	CASSQDLSYGYTF
.	.	TRBV19	TRBJ2-2	TGTGCCAGTAACTTTCCGGGACTTCCCACCGGGGAGCTGTTTTTT	CASNFPGLPTGELFF
.	TRBD2	TRBV7-2	TRBJ2-4	TGTGCCAGCAGCTTAGCTAGCGGGGGTATGAACATTCAGTACTTC	CASSLASGGMNIQYF
once	.	TRBV6-5	TRBJ1-2	TGTGCCAGCAGTTACGGGCAGAAGAATTGGGGGTACACCTTC	CASSYGQKNWGYTF
few	.	TRBV30	TRBJ1-5	TGTGCCTGGAGTGCGAGGGACCGTAGCAATCAGCCCCAGCATTTT	CAWSARDRSNQPQHF
.	TRBD1	TRBV6-2/TRBV6-3	TRBJ2-7	TGTGCCAGCAGTATCGACAGGGACAGGGGCTACGAGCAGTACTTC	CASSIDRDRGYEQYF
once	.	TRBV7-2	TRBJ2-5	TGTGCCAGCAGCTTAGCGGGCGGGACACGGGTGACCCAGTACTTC	CASSLAGGTRVTQYF
.	TRBD1	TRBV7-2	TRBJ1-1	TGTGCCAGCAGCTTAGGAGGGGGCTTGAACACTGAAGCTTTCTTT	CASSLGGGLNTEAFF
few	.	TRBV7-9	TRBJ1-6	TGTGCCAGCAGCTTGGACTTGTATAATTCACCCCTCCACTTT	CASSLDLYNSPLHF
once	TRBD2	TRBV6-6	TRBJ2-2	TGTGCCACAGTTAGCGGGACCACCGGGGAGCTGTTTTTT	CATVSGTTGELFF
.	TRBD2	TRBV3-1/TRBV3-2	TRBJ2-5	TGTGCCAGCGGCATGCGACTAGCGGGAGGAGGGGAGACCCAGTACTTC	CASGMRLAGGGETQYF
.	.	TRBV6-6	TRBJ1-3	TGTGCCAGCAGCTCCGGGACTTTCTCTGGAAACACCATATATTTT	CASSSGTFSGNTIYF
.	.	TRBV11-2	TRBJ2-1	TGTGCCAGCAGCTTAGAGGCAGATTACAATGAGCAGTTCTTC	CASSLEADYNEQFF
.	.	TRBV20-1	TRBJ2-1	TGCAGTGCTAGTAGGCCCATGAGCGGACCTGTGGATGAGCAGTTCTTC	CSASRPMSGPVDEQFF
once	TRBD2	TRBV3-1/TRBV3-2	TRBJ2-1	TGTGCCAGCAGCCAAAGACTAGCGGGCTCCTACAATGAGCAGTTCTTC	CASSQRLAGSYNEQFF
once	.	TRBV2	TRBJ2-1	TGTGCCAGCAGTGAGGAAACATCTGAGCAGTTCTTC	CASSEETSEQFF
.	.	TRBV28	TRBJ2-5	TGTGCCAGCAGTTTCACCTATCGGGACACCTTGTACCAAGAGACCCAGTACTTC	CASSFTYRDTLYQETQYF
.	TRBD2	TRBV10-3	TRBJ2-1	TGTGCCGTACAACTAGCGGGAAGGAATGAGCAGTTCTTC	CAVQLAGRNEQFF
.	.	TRBV19	TRBJ2-1	TGTGCCAGTAGTACAGGGACGGGATTCGTCAATGAGCAGTTCTTC	CASSTGTGFVNEQFF